A single sample gave rise to the 15 T cell receptor beta chains below, sequenced in a study of blood T cell repertoires in COVID-19. Profiling relied on immunoSEQ multiplex PCR, and the TCRdb table lists in-frame clones only, not all of them. In the table there are 200,000 or so clones, about 79% of which are singletons. The sequenced sample consisted of peripheral blood. These TCRs come from a human donor in a cohort sampled during active COVID-19.

The rearrangement uses TRBV5-1 and TRBJ2-7; a possible D gene is TRBD1 (6 bases). The CDR3 loop spans 13 amino acids. The V end lost 0 bases, the J end lost 3 bases, and 7 bases lay between the germline ends. Germline assignment: CDR1 SGHRS and CDR2 YFSETQ. The CDR3 reads CASSLDRDYEQYF. As DNA, the CDR3 is TGCGCCAGCAGCTTGGACAGGGACTACGAGCAGTACTTC.

V and J are TRBV30 and TRBJ2-3, with 8 positions matching TRBD2. Germline lookup yields CDR1 GTSNPN and CDR2 SVGIG (reference sequence). The junction had 15 bases not matched to a gene; V was cut back by 5 bases and J by 2 bases. The CDR3 runs to 17 residues. CDR3: CAWGSSGLAGITDTQYF. CDR3 DNA sequence: TGTGCCTGGGGGAGTTCCGGACTAGCAGGAATCACAGATACGCAGTATTTT.

This rearrangement joins TRBV4-1 to TRBJ1-4; 8 bases match TRBD1. Trimming removed 4 bases from V and 5 bases from J; junction bases left unmatched: 6. The CDR3 runs 15 residues. Germline V gene lookup returns CDR1 MGHRA and CDR2 YSYEKL. CDR3 sequence reads: CASSLGQGRNEKLFF. The CDR3 coding sequence is TGCGCCAGCAGCCTAGGACAGGGCCGAAATGAAAAACTGTTTTTT.

The J gene is TRBJ2-3, the V gene TRBV29-1; the match to TRBD2 covers 14 bases. The trim removed 7 bases at V and 8 bases at J, leaving 8 bases unmatched. The CDR3 extends over 14 amino acids. From germline, CDR1 is SQVTM and CDR2 ANQGSEA. The chain's CDR3 is CSGRLAGGDTTQYF. The CDR3, as DNA: TGCAGCGGGAGACTAGCGGGAGGGGACACTACGCAGTATTTT.

The J gene is TRBJ2-5, the V gene TRBV24-1, with TRBD1 identical over 9 bases. Losses at the gene ends were 0 bases for V and 4 bases for J; bases not matched to a gene: 11. CDR1 is KGHDR, CDR2 SFDVKD, per germline. The CDR3 consists of 18 residues. The CDR3 here is CATSDLRDTGGEGETQYF. The CDR3 bases are TGTGCCACCAGTGATTTGCGGGATACAGGGGGCGAGGGAGAGACCCAGTACTTC.

The V call is TRBV2, the J call TRBJ2-7, with 7 bases that match TRBD2. Germline assignment: CDR1 SNHLY and CDR2 FYNNEI. V was pared by 6 bases and J by 7 bases, with 15 bases of the junction left unmatched. This CDR3 is built from 15 residues. The CDR3 sequence: CASRRGVAGAGEQYF. DNA of the CDR3: TGTGCCAGCAGACGTGGGGTGGCGGGAGCGGGTGAGCAGTACTTC.

The genes are TRBV7-2 and TRBJ2-2; possibly TRBD2 for D (6 bases). This CDR3 contains 16 residues. Germline CDR1 is SGHTA and CDR2 is FQGNSA. Trimming took off 3 bases at V and 0 bases at J, with 11 bases between the two ends. The CDR3 bases are TGTGCCAGCAGCTTGGGTAGCGGAACGAACACCGGGGAGCTGTTTTTT. Amino acids: CASSLGSGTNTGELFF.

The chain combines TRBV28 with TRBJ1-1; D gene uncertain. The V gene lost 2 bases and the J gene lost 6 bases, with 7 bases spanning the gap. The CDR3 length is 12 residues. Germline loops: CDR1 MDHEN, CDR2 SYDVKM. This chain's CDR3 is CASSLRGPEAFF. The CDR3 DNA follows: TGTGCCAGCAGTTTAAGAGGTCCTGAAGCTTTCTTT.

This clone was detected only a few times. The chain has TRBV27 and TRBJ1-5; D perhaps matches TRBD1 (5 bases). This CDR3 spans 18 amino acids. Germline lookup yields CDR1 MNHEY and CDR2 SMNVEV (reference sequence). Trimming removed 8 bases at V and 5 bases at J, with 28 bases between. The DNA of the CDR3 is TGTGCCAGCCAGGTGGAGGGGCCAGCAAGAGTTATGGATCAGCCCCAGCATTTT. It codes for CASQVEGPARVMDQPQHF.

As for this clone: The sample has other DNA sequences that encode this CDR3 too. The chain couples TRBV12-3 or TRBV12-4 to TRBJ2-7; D unresolved. V shed 3 bases and J shed 4 bases, with 7 bases lying between them. CDR3 length: 12 residues. The CDR3 is CASSFGSYEQYF. DNA of the CDR3: TGTGCCAGCAGTTTCGGTTCGTACGAGCAGTACTTC.

This clone appeared a few times. The chain couples TRBV21-1 to TRBJ2-1; the table assigns TRBD2, which was not confirmed against the DNA. TRBV21-1 is labeled a pseudogene. The CDR3 is 20 amino acids. The CDR3 sequence: CATAHRGGRVAGEVEDEQFF. In nucleotides, the CDR3 is TGTGCCACAGCCCACCGGGGGGGTCGAGTAGCGGGAGAAGTCGAGGATGAGCAGTTCTTC.

J is TRBJ2-7 and V is TRBV30; the D is unclear. Trimming stripped 0 bases from V and 5 bases from J, with 17 bases between. The CDR3 has 15 residues. From germline, CDR1 is GTSNPN and CDR2 SVGIG (reference sequence). CDR3 in DNA: TGTGCCTGGAGTGTAGATGCGGCCTCCCTGGACGAGCAGTACTTC. Translating gives CAWSVDAASLDEQYF.

This chain joins TRBV15 and TRBJ2-2; 13 positions match TRBD2. The germline V gene encodes CDR1 LNHNV and CDR2 YYDKDF (reference sequence). The CDR3 is 18 amino acids. V shed 1 base and J 1 base; nucleotides not matched to a gene: 3. The CDR3 is CATSRVGLAGLNTGELFF. In DNA form, the CDR3 reads TGTGCCACCAGCAGAGTGGGACTAGCGGGATTGAACACCGGGGAGCTGTTTTTT.

This clone was detected only a few times. The rearrangement joins TRBV11-2 to TRBJ2-1; a weak D match, TRBD2 (5 bases). Germline values: CDR1 SGHAT, CDR2 FQNNGV. This CDR3 contains 16 residues. V was shortened by 4 bases and J by 0 bases, with 13 bases between the two germline ends. In nucleotides, the CDR3 is TGTGCCAGCAGCTCAGACCCGGGAAGCTCCTACAATGAGCAGTTCTTC. It yields the protein CASSSDPGSSYNEQFF. The variable domain in full, completed from reference TRBV11-2 and TRBJ2-1, reads EAGVAQSPRYKIIEKRQSVAFWCNPISGHATLYWYQQILGQGPKLLIQFQNNGVVDDSQLPKDRFSAERLKGVDSTLKIQPAKLEDSAVYLCASSSDPGSSYNEQFFGPGTRLTVL.

The rearrangement uses TRBV6-5 and TRBJ2-7; 8 bases are shared with TRBD2. Trimming removed 8 bases from V and 5 bases from J; junction bases left unmatched: 5. This CDR3 is built from 12 residues. CDR1 and CDR2 (germline): MNHEY, SVGAGI. For the CDR3, the DNA is TGTGCCAGCCCAGCGGGAGATCACGAGCAGTACTTC. This translates into CASPAGDHEQYF.